The next 11 T cell receptor beta chains were all read from a single sample in a study of regulatory T cells in long-lasting Graves disease (TCRdb year 2021). The library relied on multiplex PCR. The sample was run on an Illumina HiSeq 4000. TCR beta libraries were built with iRepertoire HTBI primers and Arm-PCR amplification of CDR3 regions. TCRdb ran its own pipeline on the public reads, namely fastp trimming at Q25 and MiXCR clone calling, and kept in-frame beta chains. Every entry covers one CDR3 protein and lists the most common genes and DNA from its rows. The table for this sample lists approximately 400,000 distinct CDR3 sequences; approximately 15% of them were counted only once. The ten most abundant clones make up 16% of the sample. The time point label here, explained by the study, means: newly diagnosed GD, antithyroid drugs for less than 3 months. RNA was extracted from PBMCs in TRIzol for both TCR sequencing and RNA sequencing.

These data also featured in a second study, about T cells in Graves' hyperthyroidism and ophthalmopathy.

Here the sequenced sample was peripheral blood mononuclear cells (PBMCs), taken at new diagnosis, from a patient treated with antithyroid drugs. These receptors came from a woman aged 30 to 39 with Graves disease. Donor details come from another sample of the same person, matched by shared clones.

About this clonotype itself: With a much larger clone just one base away, this may be a read error. The chain joins TRBV6-1 to TRBJ2-3; a possible D gene is TRBD2 (5 bases). The J call is uncertain, as TRBJ2-7 better fits the DNA end. The germline V gene encodes CDR1 MNHNS and CDR2 SASEGT. The CDR3 sequence is 15 residues long. The CDR3 bases are TGTGCCAGCAGGAGGGCTACGGGTTTAGATAATGAGCAGTACTTC. This encodes CASRRATGLDNEQYF.

J is TRBJ2-3 and V is TRBV4-2; 12 positions agree with TRBD2. Germline assignment: CDR1 LGHNA and CDR2 YNFKEQ. V was pared by 2 bases and J by 8 bases, with 14 bases of the junction left unmatched. The CDR3 is made up of 18 amino acids. CDR3 coding DNA: TGTGCCAGCAGCCAATCCGAGGCGCCTAGCGGGAGGGTGGGTACGCAGTATTTT. This codes for CASSQSEAPSGRVGTQYF.

This clonotype has at least ten counts. The rearrangement joins TRBV24-1 to TRBJ2-7, with 10 bases lining up with TRBD2. From germline, CDR1 is KGHDR and CDR2 SFDVKD. Trimming at V came to 4 bases and at J to 2 bases, leaving 4 bases not matched to a gene. This CDR3 has 15 amino acids. The CDR3 bases are TGTGCCACCAGTGACACTAGCGGGAAGACCTACGAGCAGTACTTC. Translation gives CATSDTSGKTYEQYF.

The sample holds many counts of this clonotype. The chain employs TRBV10-3 and TRBJ2-1, with TRBD1 matching 7 bases. Trimming at V came to 0 bases and at J to 7 bases, leaving 9 bases not matched to a gene. The V gene's germline CDR1 is ENHRY and CDR2 SYGVKD. This CDR3 is built from 16 residues. In DNA form, the CDR3 reads TGTGCCATCAGTGAGTCGGACAGGTCCTCAGGGAATGAGCAGTTCTTC. Protein product: CAISESDRSSGNEQFF.

The genes are TRBV2 and TRBJ1-3, with no clear D. The germline V gene has CDR1 SNHLY and CDR2 FYNNEI. Trimming removed 0 bases from V and 0 bases from J, with 9 bases in between. The CDR3 runs 16 residues. The CDR3 spells CASSEASRSSGNTIYF. The CDR3 DNA sequence: TGTGCCAGCAGTGAAGCGAGCCGGAGCTCTGGAAACACCATATATTTT.

This clonotype was found many times. The chain carries TRBV5-1 and TRBJ2-3; possibly TRBD1 or TRBD2 for D (5 bases each). The CDR3 totals 16 residues. Germline V CDR1 and CDR2: SGHRS, YFSETQ. V lost 2 bases to trimming and J lost 0 bases, with 13 bases between them. CDR3 bases: TGCGCCAGCAGCTTCTCTCCGGGACCAAGCACAGATACGCAGTATTTT. Translating it yields CASSFSPGPSTDTQYF.

The chain is built from TRBV19 and TRBJ1-2, with D uncertain. The germline V gene encodes CDR1 LNHDA and CDR2 SQIVND (reference sequence). V shed 5 bases and J shed 5 bases, with 18 bases lying between them. The CDR3 has 15 amino acids. The CDR3 spells CASSLPVAIQYGYTF. CDR3 bases: TGTGCCAGTAGTCTGCCGGTCGCCATACAGTATGGCTACACCTTC.

The sample holds a few counts of this clonotype. CDR3: CASSVASAGDQETQYF. CDR3 in DNA: TGTGCCAGCAGCGTAGCTTCAGCGGGGGACCAAGAGACCCAGTACTTC. The chain uses TRBV9 and TRBJ2-5, with 8 bases identical to TRBD2. The germline V gene has CDR1 SGDLS and CDR2 YYNGEE. The CDR3 is 16 amino acids. V dropped 0 bases and J dropped 0; count of bases not matched to a gene: 4.

The chain links TRBV6-1 to TRBJ2-3, with a tentative D call TRBD2 (5 bases). Germline loops: CDR1 MNHNS, CDR2 SASEGT. The V gene lost 4 bases and the J gene lost 6 bases, with 23 bases spanning the gap. The CDR3 length is 17 residues. In DNA, the CDR3 is TGTGCCAGCAGTGGACTAAGGGTCTCGTTAATGGGGGATACGCAGTATTTT. Translated, it gives CASSGLRVSLMGDTQYF.

This clonotype occurred many times. The chain links TRBV30 to TRBJ2-3; a possible D gene is TRBD1 (6 bases). CDR1 is GTSNPN, CDR2 SVGIG, per germline (reference sequence). The V gene lost 6 bases and the J gene lost 4 bases, with 23 bases spanning the gap. This CDR3 has 16 amino acids. The CDR3 DNA reads as TGTGCCTGCCACAAGGCCGCAGGGGAAGAGGCAGATACGCAGTATTTT. It specifies CACHKAAGEEADTQYF.

The V and J genes are TRBV29-1 and TRBJ2-7; no clear D. This CDR3 comprises 13 residues. V lost 4 bases to trimming and J lost 4 bases, with 14 bases between them. Germline CDR1 and CDR2: SQVTM and ANQGSEA. In nucleotides, the CDR3 is TGCAGCGTTGGAAGTTTTCTTCAATACGAGCAGTACTTC. Protein product: CSVGSFLQYEQYF.